Each of the 28 T cell receptor beta chains below was sequenced from the same sample in a study of T cells in Graves' hyperthyroidism and ophthalmopathy. Researchers amplified the TCR beta CDR3 regions from RNA transcripts. The HTBI primer set drove a first-round RT-PCR of the TCR CDR3. Each CDR3 protein is one row after TCRdb ran MiXCR on the multiplex PCR reads. The table includes fewer than 550,000 distinct CDR3 sequences, approximately 15% detected once. Source material: blood. These receptors were obtained from a woman aged 18 to 35 with Graves' hyperthyroidism.

This clonotype was observed at least ten times. The chain is built from TRBV19 and TRBJ1-5, with D tentatively TRBD1 (6 bases). V was clipped by 2 bases and J by 1 base, with 12 bases between them. The CDR3 spans 16 residues. From germline, CDR1 is LNHDA and CDR2 SQIVND (reference sequence). The CDR3 DNA is TGTGCCAGTAGTATATCAGGGGTTCGAAGCAATCAGCCCCAGCATTTT. Protein product: CASSISGVRSNQPQHF.

The rearrangement links TRBV19 to TRBJ1-2; D is uncertain. The CDR3 has 13 amino acids. V was trimmed by 3 bases and J by 6 bases, leaving 11 bases between them. CDR1 is LNHDA, CDR2 SQIVND, per germline (reference sequence). The CDR3 bases are TGTGCCAGTAGTATTGGTCCGGGGAATGGCTACACCTTC. Its protein product is CASSIGPGNGYTF.

This chain connects TRBV19 to TRBJ2-5; 7 bases fit TRBD1. Germline-derived CDR1 and CDR2 are LNHDA and SQIVND (reference sequence). The length of the CDR3 is 15 residues. After removal of 5 bases from V and 1 base from J, the junction contained 7 bases not matched to a gene. As DNA, the CDR3 is TGTGCCAGTAGTTCACGACAGGGCCCCCAAGAGACCCAGTACTTC. The encoded protein is CASSSRQGPQETQYF.

This clonotype was detected many times. The chain employs TRBV27 and TRBJ2-7; possibly TRBD2 for D (6 bases). Germline CDR1 and CDR2: MNHEY and SMNVEV (reference sequence). This CDR3 comprises 15 residues. V shed 0 bases and J shed 6 bases, with 15 bases lying between them. The CDR3 is CASSLSPGRWGEQYF. The CDR3 DNA sequence: TGTGCCAGCAGTTTATCACCCGGGAGATGGGGCGAGCAGTACTTC.

The chain uses TRBV28 and TRBJ2-1; D perhaps matches TRBD2 (6 bases). There are 15 residues in the CDR3. Germline CDR1 MDHEN, CDR2 SYDVKM. V lost 4 bases to trimming and J lost 4 bases, with 14 bases between them. The CDR3 loop reads CASSSRWEVYNEQFF. DNA of the CDR3: TGTGCCAGCAGTTCTCGGTGGGAGGTATACAATGAGCAGTTCTTC.

This clonotype was picked up one time. A much bigger clone sits one base away, suggesting this may be a read error. V and J are TRBV7-9 and TRBJ1-3, with unresolved D. Germline lookup yields CDR1 SEHNR and CDR2 FQNEAQ (reference sequence). The CDR3 consists of 15 residues. Here the CDR3 DNA reads TGTGCCAGCAGCTTAGGTTGGCAGGCTGGAAACACCATGTATTTT. Encoded protein: CASSLGWQAGNTMYF.

The chain uses TRBV28 and TRBJ2-7, with 7 positions matching TRBD1. The trim removed 8 bases at V and 0 bases at J, leaving 7 bases unmatched. The CDR3 has 14 amino acids. In germline, CDR1 is MDHEN, CDR2 SYDVKM. In DNA, the CDR3 is TGTGCCAGCCTTCCCGGGACAGACTCCTACGAGCAGTACTTC. Translation: CASLPGTDSYEQYF. The full variable domain, with the rest looked up from reference TRBV28 and TRBJ2-7, is DVKVTQSSRYLVKRTGEKVFLECVQDMDHENMFWYRQDPGLGLRLIYFSYDVKMKEKGDIPEGYSVSREKKERFSLILESASTNQTSMYLCASLPGTDSYEQYFGPGTRLTVT.

This clonotype has just one count. The chain recombines TRBV18 with TRBJ2-2; the D call may be TRBD1 or TRBD2 (6 bases each). Trimming pared 1 base from V and 3 bases from J, leaving 12 bases between. The CDR3 consists of 16 residues. Germline CDR1 KGHSH, CDR2 LQKENI. The CDR3 DNA reads TGTGCCAGCTCACCACAGCAGGGGACTCACACCGGGGAGCTGTTTTTT. Translation: CASSPQQGTHTGELFF.

This clonotype was counted at least ten times. The chain carries TRBV3-1 and TRBJ2-3; D call uncertain. Deletions cut 4 bases from V and 2 bases from J, with 10 bases between. This CDR3 region has 14 residues. Per the germline V gene, CDR1 is LGHDT and CDR2 is YNNKEL (reference sequence). CDR3 DNA sequence: TGTGCCAGCAGCCGGGCCCCCTTCACAGATACGCAGTATTTT. Protein product: CASSRAPFTDTQYF.

This clonotype has a handful of counts. The V call is TRBV6-1, the J call TRBJ1-1; D is unresolved. The length of the CDR3 is 13 residues. V was trimmed by 7 bases and J by 1 base, leaving 10 bases between them. The germline V gene encodes CDR1 MNHNS and CDR2 SASEGT. The DNA of the CDR3 is TGTGCCAGCAAGTCGGTCGAGAACACTGAAGCTTTCTTT. This codes for CASKSVENTEAFF.

This clonotype has ten or more counts. Here the CDR3 reads CASSLALSGGPFNEQFF. The CDR3 nucleotides are TGTGCCAGCAGTTTAGCGCTATCGGGGGGGCCTTTTAATGAGCAGTTCTTC. The chain has TRBV12-3 or TRBV12-4 and TRBJ2-1; 8 positions agree with TRBD2. V dropped 0 bases and J dropped 7; count of bases not matched to a gene: 11. The CDR3 has 17 residues.

This clonotype was recorded many times. V is TRBV6-1 and J is TRBJ2-7; D is perhaps TRBD2 (5 bases). Germline assignment: CDR1 MNHNS and CDR2 SASEGT. CDR3 length equals 11 residues. Between the trimmed V and J ends, which lost 5 bases and 9 bases, there was a span of 11 bases. CDR3 DNA: TGTGCCAGCAGTTACGCGGGCGGGCAGTACTTC. It encodes CASSYAGGQYF.

This clonotype was found once. A clone one base away is much larger, so this may be a read error. The chain has TRBV10-3 and TRBJ1-1, with a tentative D call TRBD1 (5 bases). The CDR3 runs 14 residues. In germline, CDR1 is ENHRY, CDR2 SYGVKD. The CDR3 region is CAVREGLASTEAFF. The CDR3 nucleotides read TGTGCCGTCAGGGAGGGTTTGGCGAGCACTGAAGCTTTCTTT.

The V gene is TRBV6-2 or TRBV6-3, the J gene TRBJ1-6; no reliable D call. The V end was cut by 3 bases, the J end by 10 bases, with 10 bases between. CDR1 and CDR2 from the germline V gene are MNHEY and SVGEGT. CDR3 length equals 13 residues. The CDR3 loop reads CASSYEKGSPLHF. CDR3 sequence (DNA): TGTGCCAGCAGTTATGAAAAGGGCTCACCCCTCCACTTT.

This clonotype was seen at least ten times. This chain connects TRBV5-1 to TRBJ1-1; D is perhaps TRBD1 (6 bases). The germline V and J ends were trimmed by 0 bases and 5 bases, with 14 bases remaining between them. The CDR3 length is 15 residues. Germline CDR1 is SGHRS and CDR2 is YFSETQ. The CDR3 nucleotides are TGCGCCAGCAGCTTGGCCGGTCAGGGGACTACTGAAGCTTTCTTT. Translated, it gives CASSLAGQGTTEAFF.

This clonotype was seen repeatedly, ten times or more. The chain is built from TRBV6-2 or TRBV6-3 and TRBJ1-2, with D tentatively TRBD1 (5 bases). Trimming stripped 8 bases from V and 4 bases from J, with 17 bases between. The CDR3 runs 14 residues. Germline V gene data show CDR1 as MNHEY and CDR2 as SVGEGT. In DNA form, the CDR3 reads TGTGCCAGCTCCATTGGGGGTAACCTCTATGGCTACACCTTC. Its protein product is CASSIGGNLYGYTF.

This clonotype has at least ten counts. The rearrangement links TRBV6-1 to TRBJ2-7; the D is unclear. V was clipped by 1 base and J by 4 bases, with 8 bases between them. Per germline, CDR1 MNHNS and CDR2 SASEGT. This CDR3 spans 13 amino acids. This chain's CDR3 is CASSEDRWYEQYF. The CDR3 nucleotides are TGTGCCAGCAGTGAAGACAGATGGTACGAGCAGTACTTC.

This clonotype was counted ten times or more. The V gene is TRBV20-1, the J gene TRBJ1-5, with D hard to call. Germline CDR1 reads DFQATT; CDR2 reads SNEGSKA (reference sequence). The CDR3 has 14 amino acids. The germline V and J ends were trimmed by 3 bases and 1 base, with 10 bases remaining between them. The CDR3 is CSARGLRSNQPQHF. The CDR3 bases are TGCAGTGCTAGGGGCCTCAGGAGCAATCAGCCCCAGCATTTT.

This clonotype was counted only a few times. V is TRBV6-6 and J is TRBJ1-1; D ambiguous. V lost 0 bases, J lost 4 bases, and 12 bases lay in between. Germline V lookup: CDR1 MNHNY, CDR2 SVGAGI (reference sequence). The CDR3 extends over 15 amino acids. CDR3 sequence: CASSYSSTSATEAFF. Here the CDR3 DNA reads TGTGCCAGCAGTTACTCATCTACGTCGGCCACTGAAGCTTTCTTT.

As concerns this clonotype: Given a much more abundant clone one base away, this may be a read error. The chain is built from TRBV6-4 and TRBJ2-7; the D gene is possibly TRBD2 (5 bases). CDR1 and CDR2 from the germline V gene are MRHNA and SNTAGT. This CDR3 region has 13 residues. The CDR3 coding sequence is TGTGTCAGCAGTTCGGGGAAATCCTACGAGCAGTACTTC. Amino acids: CVSSSGKSYEQYF.

V and J are TRBV12-3 or TRBV12-4 and TRBJ2-1; D gene uncertain. The CDR3 spans 16 residues. Between the trimmed V and J ends, which lost 4 bases and 7 bases, there was a span of 20 bases. This CDR3 reads CASSSSGPMVANEQFF. In DNA form, the CDR3 reads TGTGCCAGCAGTTCCTCCGGGCCCATGGTGGCAAATGAGCAGTTCTTC.

J is TRBJ2-1 and V is TRBV7-2; 7 bases fit TRBD1. CDR3 length: 17 amino acids. CDR1 is SGHTA and CDR2 is FQGNSA in the germline V gene. V shed 5 bases, J shed 0 bases, and the junction held 10 bases outside the gene matches. CDR3 sequence: CASSTSAGTDSYNEQFF. CDR3 bases: TGTGCCAGCAGCACCTCGGCCGGGACAGACTCCTACAATGAGCAGTTCTTC.

This clonotype was found a few times. V usage is TRBV7-8 and J usage is TRBJ1-2; 8 bases fit TRBD1. Germline V gives CDR1 SGHVS, CDR2 FQNEAQ. V dropped 4 bases and J dropped 6; count of bases not matched to a gene: 4. CDR3 length: 13 residues. This CDR3 is CASSSRTGHGYTF. As DNA, the CDR3 is TGTGCCAGCAGCTCCCGGACAGGGCATGGCTACACCTTC.

Regarding this clonotype: A much larger clone lies a single base off, so this may be a read error. This rearrangement joins TRBV12-3 or TRBV12-4 to TRBJ1-2, with D hard to call. The V end lost 1 base, the J end lost 8 bases, and 8 bases lay between the germline ends. The CDR3 loop spans 12 amino acids. In DNA form, the CDR3 reads TGTGCCAGCAGTTTAGAAACAGCCGGCTACACCTTC. Its protein product is CASSLETAGYTF.

The gene calls are TRBV4-1 and TRBJ1-1; no reliable D call. Trimming left V 0 bases short and J 1 base short, with 6 bases between. The length of the CDR3 is 14 residues. CDR1 is MGHRA, CDR2 YSYEKL, per germline. The CDR3 protein is CASSQDATNTEAFF. The CDR3 nucleotides read TGCGCCAGCAGCCAAGATGCCACGAACACTGAAGCTTTCTTT.

Ten or more counts support this clonotype. This rearrangement joins TRBV3-1 to TRBJ1-1; the D gene is possibly TRBD1 (5 bases). V lost 4 bases and J 7 bases, leaving 10 bases between the germline ends. The germline gives CDR1 LGHDT, CDR2 YNNKEL (reference sequence). The CDR3 covers 12 residues. The CDR3 region has the DNA TGTGCCAGCAGCCTACGGGACCGTGAAGCTTTCTTT. This sequence encodes CASSLRDREAFF.

This clonotype was detected many times. The chain is built from TRBV6-5 and TRBJ2-5; 8 nucleotides line up with TRBD1. This CDR3 is 15 amino acids long. Germline V gene lookup returns CDR1 MNHEY and CDR2 SVGAGI. The V and J ends lost 2 bases and 1 base, in that order; junction bases with no gene match: 3. CDR3 sequence (DNA): TGTGCCAGCAGTTACGGACAGGGTCGCCAAGAGACCCAGTACTTC. Encoded protein: CASSYGQGRQETQYF.

The sample holds a few counts of this clonotype. This chain connects TRBV20-1 to TRBJ1-5; D is uncertain. The CDR3 extends over 14 amino acids. Trimming took 1 base from V and 2 from J, leaving 9 bases between them. Germline V gives CDR1 DFQATT, CDR2 SNEGSKA (reference sequence). The CDR3, as DNA: TGCAGTGCTAGAGCTGGCGGGGGCAATCAGCCCCAGCATTTT. It specifies CSARAGGGNQPQHF.